The table lists the clone carrying this TCR beta chain with a count of one. Its target is unknown. Here immunoSEQ multiplex PCR was the method, and the copy in TCRdb shows in-frame clones only, minus some. The repertoire holds some 30,000 clones, with 55% to 70% as singletons. These data are taken from a study of vaccination effects on CD4 cells after COVID-19. Overall study context: Samples collected post-vaccine were obtained a median of 72 days after the second dose.

Prior to sequencing, the ViraFEST assay stimulated PBMC with viral peptide pools, which expanded the antigen-specific CD4+ T cells. With approximately 10 days of culture completed, CD4+ T cells were isolated. Subjects were given two BNT162b2 or mRNA-1273 vaccine doses. Each well held 2 million to 2.5 million PBMC cultured with around 9.7 ug/ml peptides and 7.5 to 10 IU/ml IL-2. V trimming: 5 bases; J trimming: 8 bases; junction bases outside the gene matches: 10. The CDR3 has 17 residues. Germline V gene data show CDR1 as MNHEY and CDR2 as SMNVEV (reference sequence). The TCR sequence derives from a human donor who received a COVID-19 vaccine. This material consisted of CD4+ T cells from PBMCs cultured with SARS-CoV-2 spike peptides, taken after COVID-19 vaccination. The chain carries TRBV27 and TRBJ2-1, with 15 bases lining up with TRBD2. In DNA, the CDR3 is TGTGCCAGCAGTACCCGGACTAGCGGGAGGGCCATCGATGAGCAGTTCTTC. It yields the protein CASSTRTSGRAIDEQFF.